The rows below give T cell receptor beta chains drawn from one sample of a study of blood T cell repertoires in COVID-19. The method was immunoSEQ multiplex PCR; TCRdb's version includes in-frame clones alone and lacks a portion of them. Counted here are 55,000 to 80,000 clones, about 80% occurring once; the ten biggest clones make up approximately 15%. The sequencing input was peripheral blood. These receptors all stem from a man aged 55 to 70 with COVID-19, enrolled during active disease. CDR3s include the opening cysteine and the closing phenylalanine or tryptophan. A D gene is named only where the DNA matches it firmly. Only some rows state a clone size, as once, few, many or a class for expanded clones.

j_gene	v_gene	abundance	d_gene	CDR3aa	CDR3nt
TRBJ1-2	TRBV4-1	.	.	CASSPQVFRRAYGYTF	TGCGCCAGCAGCCCCCAGGTATTTCGGCGGGCCTATGGCTACACCTTC
TRBJ1-5	TRBV27	.	.	CASRLQGVGQPQHF	TGTGCCAGCAGACTACAGGGAGTCGGCCAGCCCCAGCATTTT
TRBJ2-2	TRBV6-1	.	.	CASSERHNTGELFF	TGTGCCAGCAGTGAGCGACACAACACCGGGGAGCTGTTTTTT
TRBJ2-7	TRBV7-5	once	.	CVRRDRPYEQYF	TGTGTCAGAAGGGACAGACCCTACGAGCAGTACTTC
TRBJ1-1	TRBV3-1/TRBV3-2	.	TRBD1	CASSRTDRGRGNTEAFF	TGTGCCAGCAGCCGCACCGACAGGGGGCGCGGGAACACTGAAGCTTTCTTT
TRBJ1-1	TRBV6-5	few	TRBD1	CASSYSTGGWTEAFF	TGTGCCAGCAGTTACTCGACAGGGGGTTGGACTGAAGCTTTCTTT
TRBJ1-1	TRBV7-9	.	TRBD1	CASSDGLRQGLTEAFF	TGTGCCAGCAGTGATGGGCTAAGACAGGGGCTCACTGAAGCTTTCTTT
TRBJ2-5	TRBV2	.	.	CASTWTAQETQYF	TGTGCCAGCACTTGGACTGCCCAAGAGACCCAGTACTTC
TRBJ2-5	TRBV2	.	.	CAIAGQQETQYF	TGTGCCATCGCAGGCCAGCAGGAGACCCAGTACTTC
TRBJ1-5	TRBV7-9	.	TRBD1	CASSSDRGGQPQHF	TGTGCCAGCAGCAGCGACAGGGGGGGACAGCCCCAGCATTTT
TRBJ2-3	TRBV14	.	.	CASTATVATDTQYF	TGTGCCAGCACCGCGACAGTCGCCACAGATACGCAGTATTTT
TRBJ2-3	TRBV5-1	.	.	CASSLTGTDTQYF	TGCGCCAGCAGCTTGACAGGCACAGATACGCAGTATTTT
TRBJ2-7	TRBV15	.	TRBD2	CATSREGGTYEQYF	TGTGCCACCAGCAGAGAGGGAGGGACCTACGAGCAGTACTTC
TRBJ1-2	TRBV11-2	once	TRBD1	CASSSLRQGQYGYTF	TGTGCCAGCAGCTCACTTCGACAGGGCCAATATGGCTACACCTTC
TRBJ2-7	TRBV12-3/TRBV12-4	.	TRBD2	CASSLRELYEQYF	TGTGCCAGCAGTTTGCGGGAGCTATACGAGCAGTACTTC
TRBJ2-5	TRBV12-3/TRBV12-4	.	.	CASSLTEGTQYF	TGTGCCAGCAGTTTAACCGAGGGGACCCAGTACTTC